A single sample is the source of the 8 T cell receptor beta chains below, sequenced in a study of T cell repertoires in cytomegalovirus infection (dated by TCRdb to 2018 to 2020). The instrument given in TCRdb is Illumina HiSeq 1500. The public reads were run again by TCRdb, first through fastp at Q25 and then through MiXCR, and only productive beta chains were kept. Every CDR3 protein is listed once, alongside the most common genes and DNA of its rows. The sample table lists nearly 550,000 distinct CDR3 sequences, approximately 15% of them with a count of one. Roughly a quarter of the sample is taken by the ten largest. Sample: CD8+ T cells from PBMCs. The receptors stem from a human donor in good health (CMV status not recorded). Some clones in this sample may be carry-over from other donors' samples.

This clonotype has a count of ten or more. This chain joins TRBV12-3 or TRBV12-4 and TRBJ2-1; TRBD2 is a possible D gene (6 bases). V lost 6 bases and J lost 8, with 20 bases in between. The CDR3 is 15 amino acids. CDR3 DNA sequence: TGTGCCAGCAGCCAGCCCGGGACTCGGACCCATGAGCAGTTCTTC. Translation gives CASSQPGTRTHEQFF.

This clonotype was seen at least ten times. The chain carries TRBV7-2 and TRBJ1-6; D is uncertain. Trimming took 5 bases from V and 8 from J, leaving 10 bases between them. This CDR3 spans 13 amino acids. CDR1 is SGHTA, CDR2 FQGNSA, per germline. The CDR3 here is CASSGDTYSPLHF. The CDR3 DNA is TGTGCCAGCAGCGGTGATACGTATTCACCCCTCCACTTT.

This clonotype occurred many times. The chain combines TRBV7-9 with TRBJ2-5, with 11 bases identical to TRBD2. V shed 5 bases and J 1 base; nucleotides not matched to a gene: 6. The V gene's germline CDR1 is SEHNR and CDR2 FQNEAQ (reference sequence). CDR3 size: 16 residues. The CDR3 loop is CASSIRLAGSQETQYF. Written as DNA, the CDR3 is TGTGCCAGCAGCATAAGACTAGCGGGATCCCAAGAGACCCAGTACTTC. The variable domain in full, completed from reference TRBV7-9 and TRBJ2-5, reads DTGVSQNPRHKITKRGQNVTFRCDPISEHNRLYWYRQTLGQGPEFLTYFQNEAQLEKSRLLSDRFSAERPKGSFSTLEIQRTEQGDSAMYLCASSIRLAGSQETQYFGPGTRLLVL.

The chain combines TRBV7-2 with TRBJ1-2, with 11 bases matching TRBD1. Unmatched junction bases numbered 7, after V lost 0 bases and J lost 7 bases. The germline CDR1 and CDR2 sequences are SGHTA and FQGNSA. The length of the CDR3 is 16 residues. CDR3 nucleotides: TGTGCCAGCAGCTTAGCCTGGGACAGGGGGACTGGTGGCTACACCTTC. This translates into CASSLAWDRGTGGYTF.

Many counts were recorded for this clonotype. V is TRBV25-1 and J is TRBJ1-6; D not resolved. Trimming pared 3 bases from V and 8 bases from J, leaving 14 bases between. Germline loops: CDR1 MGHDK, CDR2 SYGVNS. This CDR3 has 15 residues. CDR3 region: CASSESRRSDSPLHF. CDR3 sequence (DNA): TGTGCCAGCAGTGAGTCTCGGAGAAGTGATTCACCCCTCCACTTT.

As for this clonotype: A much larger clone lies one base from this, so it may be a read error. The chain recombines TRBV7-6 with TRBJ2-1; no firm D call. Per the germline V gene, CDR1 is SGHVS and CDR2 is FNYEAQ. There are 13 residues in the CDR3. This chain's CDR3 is CASSLLLYSEQFF. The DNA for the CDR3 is TGTGCCAGCAGCTTATTACTCTACAGTGAGCAGTTCTTC.

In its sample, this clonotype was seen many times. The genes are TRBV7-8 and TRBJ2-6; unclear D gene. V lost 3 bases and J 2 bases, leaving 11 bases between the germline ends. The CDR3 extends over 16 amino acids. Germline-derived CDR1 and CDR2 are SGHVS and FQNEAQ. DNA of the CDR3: TGTGCCAGCAGCTTTTCGCCAAGAGCTGGGGCCAACGTCCTGACTTTC. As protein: CASSFSPRAGANVLTF.

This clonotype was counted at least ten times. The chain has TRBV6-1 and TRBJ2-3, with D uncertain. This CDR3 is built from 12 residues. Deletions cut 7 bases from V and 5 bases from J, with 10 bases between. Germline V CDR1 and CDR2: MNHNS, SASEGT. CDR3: CASTARGDTQYF. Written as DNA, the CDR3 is TGTGCCAGCACGGCACGAGGAGATACGCAGTATTTT.